The source of this TCR beta chain is a study of technical replicates of blood from several donors. Assay used: immunoSEQ multiplex PCR; TCRdb lists only in-frame clones, some missing. This table has 75,000 to 90,000 clones, approximately 95% appearing once. There are 14 residues in the CDR3. V was clipped by 7 bases and J by 2 bases, with 13 bases between them. Germline V gene sequence: CDR1 LNHDA, CDR2 SQIVND (reference sequence). Sample: T cells isolated from PBMCs. This receptor was taken from a human donor in good health. The chain has TRBV19 and TRBJ2-3; D call uncertain. The CDR3 DNA reads TGTGCCAGTACCGGTGCCTTCTTCACAGATACGCAGTATTTT. It encodes CASTGAFFTDTQYF.